This T cell receptor (beta chain) emerged from a study of blood T cell repertoires in COVID-19. Study-wide background: The samples span acute and convalescent COVID-19 from the United States, Italy and Spain.

The CDR3 consists of 12 residues. The germline V gene has CDR1 SQVTM and CDR2 ANQGSEA. Trimming cost V 7 bases and J 1 base, with 7 bases left between them. Seattle's enrolled individuals joined amid active infection and were then monitored longitudinally. In the source study's methods: Amplification with reference gene primers provided the estimates of nucleated cell counts. Some clones are missing from TCRdb's copy, which holds only in-frame ones; the method was immunoSEQ multiplex PCR. That table supplies the V and J calls and clone size; D and trimming were determined from the DNA. This table has about 210,000 clones, about 84% appearing once.

The TCR originated in a woman aged 80 or older with COVID-19, enrolled during active disease. The chain recombines TRBV29-1 with TRBJ2-2; D remains unclear. The material sequenced was peripheral blood. The CDR3 protein is CSGGRNTGELFF. In DNA form, the CDR3 reads TGCAGCGGCGGAAGGAACACCGGGGAGCTGTTTTTT.